The TCR beta chain under discussion was sequenced for a study of B cell selection in AIRE deficiency. Profiling relied on immunoSEQ multiplex PCR, and the TCRdb table lists in-frame clones only, not all of them. Altogether around 19,000 clones are present, more than 95% being singletons, with the ten largest covering around 0.33%. From germline, CDR1 is LNHDA and CDR2 SQIVND (reference sequence). The V segment lost 8 bases and the J segment 3 bases; nucleotides outside the gene matches: 9. The CDR3 covers 14 residues. CD4+CD127+ cells were sorted as the conventional CD4 T cells. This chain connects TRBV19 to TRBJ2-7; 8 positions match TRBD1. Sequenced input: conventional CD4+ T cells sorted from PBMCs. The source of this sequence is a human donor with AIRE deficiency. CDR3: CASSPVGQGYEQYF. In DNA form, the CDR3 reads TGTGCCAGTTCCCCCGTCGGACAGGGCTACGAGCAGTACTTC. The full variable domain, its missing parts supplied by reference TRBV19 and TRBJ2-7, is DGGITQSPKYLFRKEGQNVTLSCEQNLNHDAMYWYRQDPGQGLRLIYYSQIVNDFQKGDIAEGYSVSREKKESFPLTVTSAQKNPTAFYLCASSPVGQGYEQYFGPGTRLTVT.